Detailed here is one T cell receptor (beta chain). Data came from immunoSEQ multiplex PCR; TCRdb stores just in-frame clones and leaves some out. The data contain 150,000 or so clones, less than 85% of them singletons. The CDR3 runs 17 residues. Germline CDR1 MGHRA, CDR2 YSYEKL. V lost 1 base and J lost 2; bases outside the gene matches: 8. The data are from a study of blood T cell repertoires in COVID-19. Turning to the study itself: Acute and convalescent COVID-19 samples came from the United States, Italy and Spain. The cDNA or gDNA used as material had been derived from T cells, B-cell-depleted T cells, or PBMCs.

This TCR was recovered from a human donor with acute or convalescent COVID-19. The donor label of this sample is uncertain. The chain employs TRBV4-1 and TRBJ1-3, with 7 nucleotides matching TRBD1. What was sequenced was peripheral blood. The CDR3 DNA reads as TGCGCCAGCAGCCAAGTCAACAGGGGACTGACTGGAAACACCATATATTTT. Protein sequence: CASSQVNRGLTGNTIYF.